Below, 8 T cell receptor beta chains from the same sample are listed, as sequenced in a study of blood T cell repertoires in COVID-19. Sequencing used immunoSEQ multiplex PCR; TCRdb keeps in-frame clones, though not all of them. The table has about 210,000 clones, around 90% seen once. Specimen: PBMCs or T cells enriched from blood (not recorded which). These receptors all stem from a man aged 25 to 45 in a cohort exposed to, infected with or recovered from COVID-19 (not recorded which).

This clone has more than one count but fewer than ten. The chain is built from TRBV19 and TRBJ1-4, with 9 bases lining up with TRBD1. With 7 bases clipped from V and 4 bases from J, the junction kept 7 bases outside the gene matches. Germline CDR1 LNHDA, CDR2 SQIVND (reference sequence). This CDR3 contains 15 residues. The CDR3 spells CASTDRGKINEKLFF. CDR3 in DNA: TGTGCCAGTACCGACAGGGGGAAAATTAATGAAAAACTGTTTTTT.

V and J are TRBV18 and TRBJ2-1; tentative D call: TRBD2 (5 bases). Germline V gene sequence: CDR1 KGHSH, CDR2 LQKENI. V was trimmed by 0 bases and J by 6 bases, leaving 12 bases between them. This CDR3 region has 15 residues. CDR3 nucleotides: TGTGCCAGCTCACCACCGGACTCTCCGATCAATGAGCAGTTCTTC. This codes for CASSPPDSPINEQFF.

This clone was observed once. The chain uses TRBV7-8 and TRBJ2-5; 7 nucleotides line up with TRBD1. CDR3 length: 16 amino acids. Trimming cost V 3 bases and J 4 bases; bases outside gene matches: 11. The germline gives CDR1 SGHVS, CDR2 FQNEAQ. CDR3 in DNA: TGTGCCAGCAGCTTTAGAAGACAGGGCCGGGCAGAGACCCAGTACTTC. This gives the protein CASSFRRQGRAETQYF. Variable domain in full (rest from reference TRBV7-8 and TRBJ2-5): GAGVSQSPRYKVAKRGQDVALRCDPISGHVSLFWYQQALGQGPEFLTYFQNEAQLDKSGLPSDRFFAERPEGSVSTLKIQRTQQEDSAVYLCASSFRRQGRAETQYFGPGTRLLVL.

The chain is built from TRBV5-6 and TRBJ1-3; no definite D call. The V gene's germline CDR1 is SGHDT and CDR2 YYEEEE. The CDR3 has 16 residues. With 0 bases removed from V and 0 bases from J, the gap between germline ends came to 10 bases. The chain's CDR3 is CASSLGPKISGNTIYF. In DNA, the CDR3 is TGTGCCAGCAGCTTGGGGCCCAAAATCTCTGGAAACACCATATATTTT. Full variable domain (rest looked up from reference TRBV5-6 and TRBJ1-3): DAGVTQSPTHLIKTRGQQVTLRCSPKSGHDTVSWYQQALGQGPQFIFQYYEEEERQRGNFPDRFSGHQFPNYSSELNVNALLLGDSALYLCASSLGPKISGNTIYFGEGSWLTVV.

The chain combines TRBV28 with TRBJ1-5; possible D gene TRBD1, 6 bases. CDR3 length: 15 residues. The V gene lost 4 bases and the J gene lost 6 bases, with 16 bases spanning the gap. CDR1 and CDR2 (germline): MDHEN, SYDVKM. The CDR3 DNA is TGTGCCAGCAGTTCAAACCCCAGGGGTAGTCAGCCCCAGCATTTT. Residues: CASSSNPRGSQPQHF.

The chain recombines TRBV10-3 with TRBJ2-3; D unresolved. There are 16 residues in the CDR3. Germline V CDR1 and CDR2: ENHRY, SYGVKD. Trimming cost V 2 bases and J 2 bases, with 14 bases left between them. For the CDR3, the DNA is TGTGCCATCAGTGAGGTAACAGACAATTTCACAGATACGCAGTATTTT. Translation: CAISEVTDNFTDTQYF.

The chain links TRBV15 to TRBJ1-1, with TRBD1 matching over 9 bases. Germline V gene lookup returns CDR1 LNHNV and CDR2 YYDKDF (reference sequence). This CDR3 has 14 amino acids. The V and J ends lost 7 bases and 4 bases, in that order; junction bases with no gene match: 7. For the CDR3, the DNA is TGTGCCACCATATCGGACAGGGGAGGCACTGAAGCTTTCTTT. It encodes CATISDRGGTEAFF.

The chain is built from TRBV5-1 and TRBJ1-2; D is possibly TRBD1 (5 bases). Germline CDR1 and CDR2: SGHRS and YFSETQ. The CDR3 length is 16 residues. V shed 4 bases and J shed 2 bases, with 18 bases lying between them. The CDR3 region is CASSLTAGQLNYGYTF. CDR3 in DNA: TGCGCCAGCAGCCTCACCGCGGGGCAATTGAACTATGGCTACACCTTC.